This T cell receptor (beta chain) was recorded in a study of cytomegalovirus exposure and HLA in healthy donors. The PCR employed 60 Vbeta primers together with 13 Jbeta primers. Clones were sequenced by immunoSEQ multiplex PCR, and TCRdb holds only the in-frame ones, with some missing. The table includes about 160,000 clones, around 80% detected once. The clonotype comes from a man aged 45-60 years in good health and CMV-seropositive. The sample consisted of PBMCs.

CDR3 sequence reads: CASSPPRQGGAYEQYF. The CDR3, as DNA: TGTGCCAGCAGCCCCCCCAGACAGGGGGGTGCCTACGAGCAGTACTTC. The chain has TRBV27 and TRBJ2-7; 9 bases map to TRBD1. Looked up from germline, CDR1 is MNHEY and CDR2 is SMNVEV (reference sequence). Trimming removed 6 bases from V and 2 bases from J; junction bases left unmatched: 11. The length of the CDR3 is 16 residues.